Listed here is a single T cell receptor beta chain. V was cut by 1 base and J by 4 bases, with 11 bases left in between. CDR3 size: 15 residues. The germline CDR1 and CDR2 sequences are SGHAT and FQNNGV. The source of the sample is a study of blood T cell repertoires in COVID-19. In the study overall: Specimens from acute and convalescent COVID-19 originated in the United States, Italy and Spain. PBMCs, B-cell-depleted T cells, or T cells were the source of the cDNA or gDNA that made up the material.

Assay: immunoSEQ multiplex PCR; the TCRdb copy retains only in-frame clones and omits some. This sample yields 110,000 to 150,000 clones, of which 70% to 90% are seen a single time; just under 3% belongs to the top ten. The sequence was collected from a man aged 50 or older with acute or convalescent COVID-19. The sequenced sample consisted of peripheral blood. The chain is built from TRBV11-2 and TRBJ1-5; tentatively, D is TRBD1 (6 bases). CDR3 amino acids: CASSLGWTDNQPQHF. The CDR3 DNA is TGTGCCAGCAGCTTAGGCTGGACAGATAATCAGCCCCAGCATTTT.